These T cell receptor beta chains were read from a single sample in a study of T cells after yellow fever vaccination. TCRdb fed the 5' RACE reads into MiXCR, producing one record per CDR3 protein. The data contain hundreds of thousands of distinct CDR3 sequences, about 7.8% of them singletons. The sample here was PBMCs, taken more than 35 days after the first yellow fever vaccination. Receptors originate from a man aged 18 to 30 who received the YFV17D yellow fever vaccine. Each CDR3 is given with its conserved first and last residue. The order of the fields is J gene, clone size, D gene, V gene, CDR3 protein, CDR3 DNA. A D gene is named only where the DNA matches it firmly. Clone size is not always given. Where it is, it says once, few, many or a class for expanded clones.

TRBJ2-1	few	TRBD1	TRBV20-1	CSATYPGQGVEEQFF	TGCAGTGCCACCTACCCGGGACAGGGGGTAGAGGAGCAGTTCTTC
TRBJ1-3	NA	TRBD1	TRBV7-9	CASSYGQANTIYF	TGTGCCAGCAGCTATGGACAGGCCAACACCATATATTTT
TRBJ2-2	few	NA	TRBV7-9	CASGAPSGNTGELFF	TGTGCCAGCGGAGCGCCGAGCGGGAACACCGGGGAGCTGTTTTTT
TRBJ2-1	NA	NA	TRBV7-2	CASSLAGDLYNEQFF	TGTGCCAGCAGCTTAGCGGGGGACCTCTACAATGAGCAGTTCTTC
TRBJ2-2	few	TRBD1	TRBV5-5	CASSLVGQDTGELFF	TGTGCCAGCAGCTTGGTCGGACAGGACACCGGGGAGCTGTTTTTT
TRBJ2-1	NA	NA	TRBV11-2	CASSFHTLSRNEQFF	TGTGCCAGCAGCTTTCACACCCTCTCACGAAATGAGCAGTTCTTC
TRBJ2-3	NA	NA	TRBV3-1	CATTKEHAWTLADTQYF	TGTGCCACCACCAAAGAACACGCATGGACACTCGCAGATACGCAGTATTTT
TRBJ2-3	many	TRBD2	TRBV6-5	CASSYSGSGGADTQYF	TGTGCCAGCAGTTACTCTGGAAGCGGGGGGGCGGATACGCAGTATTTT
TRBJ1-5	NA	NA	TRBV19	CASSLSGQLLNQPQHF	TGTGCCAGTAGCCTATCAGGACAGCTTCTCAATCAGCCCCAGCATTTT
TRBJ2-2	NA	NA	TRBV9	CASSPVGTGELFF	TGTGCCAGCAGCCCTGTAGGCACCGGGGAGCTGTTTTTT
TRBJ2-1	many	TRBD2	TRBV6-4	CASSDSAGGNNEQFF	TGTGCCAGCAGTGACTCGGCGGGGGGGAATAATGAGCAGTTCTTC
TRBJ2-5	NA	TRBD1	TRBV5-1	CASSLYGTEETQYF	TGCGCCAGCAGCTTGTATGGGACAGAAGAGACCCAGTACTTC
TRBJ2-4	many	NA	TRBV18	CASSPSPTANIQYF	TGTGCCAGCTCACCCTCCCCGACAGCCAACATTCAGTACTTC
TRBJ1-1	few	TRBD1	TRBV9	CASSAEGQRLNTEAFF	TGTGCCAGCAGCGCCGAGGGACAGAGATTGAACACTGAAGCTTTCTTT
TRBJ2-7	NA	NA	TRBV5-1	CASSLVSVGQEQYF	TGCGCCAGCAGCTTGGTGTCAGTCGGACAGGAGCAGTACTTC
TRBJ1-1	many	NA	TRBV5-5	CASSLNDMNTEAFF	TGTGCCAGCAGCTTGAACGACATGAACACTGAAGCTTTCTTT